One and the same sample provided the 10 T cell receptor beta chains below, sequenced in a study of blood T cell repertoires in COVID-19. Generated by immunoSEQ multiplex PCR, the TCRdb table keeps only in-frame clones and is missing some. The sample consists of approximately 250,000 clones, approximately 86% of them appearing once. The sample taken for sequencing was peripheral blood. The receptors derive from a man aged 35 to 55 with active or convalescent COVID-19.

The chain employs TRBV29-1 and TRBJ2-7, with 10 bases that match TRBD1. Germline CDR1 SQVTM, CDR2 ANQGSEA. Trimming took 6 bases from V and 5 from J; bases not matched to a gene: 13. This CDR3 comprises 15 residues. CDR3 coding DNA: TGCAGCGTGTCCCGGTTCGGGACAGGGGACGACGAGCAGTACTTC. Translating gives CSVSRFGTGDDEQYF.

The rearrangement links TRBV15 to TRBJ1-2; 7 bases agree with TRBD1. The junction had 7 bases not matched to a gene; V was cut back by 2 bases and J by 7 bases. This CDR3 has 14 amino acids. Germline values: CDR1 LNHNV, CDR2 YYDKDF (reference sequence). The CDR3 sequence: CATSRLRGFGGYTF. As DNA, the CDR3 is TGTGCCACCAGCAGACTCAGGGGGTTTGGTGGCTACACCTTC.

This chain uses TRBV20-1 with TRBJ2-7; no reliable D call. The CDR3 covers 11 residues. Trimming shortened V by 7 bases and J by 5 bases, and 12 bases separated the two germline ends. Germline V CDR1 and CDR2: DFQATT, SNEGSKA (reference sequence). The CDR3 region has the DNA TGCAGTGTCACCAGTGGCCACGAGCAGTACTTC. Its protein product is CSVTSGHEQYF.

This chain joins TRBV5-4 and TRBJ1-2; TRBD1 is a possible D gene (5 bases). CDR1 and CDR2 from the germline V gene are SGHNT and YYREEE (reference sequence). Trimming removed 0 bases at V and 5 bases at J, with 17 bases between. The CDR3 runs 16 residues. The CDR3, as DNA: TGTGCCAGCAGCTTGGACGGGGGACGGATCTCTTATGGCTACACCTTC. Translated, it gives CASSLDGGRISYGYTF.

The chain has TRBV24-1 and TRBJ2-3; TRBD1 matches 9 bases. The CDR3 is 16 amino acids. The germline V gene encodes CDR1 KGHDR and CDR2 SFDVKD. Trimming removed 7 bases from V and 3 bases from J; junction bases left unmatched: 10. The CDR3 here is CATRSDRGGGTDTQYF. As DNA, the CDR3 is TGTGCCACCAGGTCCGACAGGGGGGGAGGGACAGATACGCAGTATTTT.

V gene TRBV29-1 combines with J gene TRBJ2-5, with 9 bases lining up with TRBD1. Germline values: CDR1 SQVTM, CDR2 ANQGSEA. V dropped 7 bases and J dropped 4; count of bases not matched to a gene: 7. The CDR3 has 13 amino acids. CDR3 DNA sequence: TGCAGCGGGCAGGACAGGGGAGTAGAGACCCAGTACTTC. Translating it yields CSGQDRGVETQYF.

The chain couples TRBV18 to TRBJ2-1, with D possibly matching TRBD1 (5 bases). CDR1 and CDR2 from the germline V gene are KGHSH and LQKENI. Trimming stripped 4 bases from V and 3 bases from J, with 19 bases between. The CDR3 spans 17 residues. CDR3 in amino acids: CASSRFTTDNRYNEQFF. The DNA for the CDR3 is TGTGCCAGCTCACGGTTCACGACGGACAACCGCTACAATGAGCAGTTCTTC.

This chain's CDR3 is CASSESQDSNQPQHF. The CDR3 DNA is TGTGCCAGCAGTGAAAGTCAGGATAGCAATCAGCCCCAGCATTTT. This chain connects TRBV2 to TRBJ1-5; D is undetermined. V lost 2 bases and J 0 bases, leaving 8 bases between the germline ends. CDR1 and CDR2 (germline): SNHLY, FYNNEI. The CDR3 sequence is 15 residues long.

The J gene is TRBJ2-1, the V gene TRBV19, with no clear D. Germline loops: CDR1 LNHDA, CDR2 SQIVND (reference sequence). CDR3 length equals 15 residues. Deletions cut 9 bases from V and 0 bases from J, with 15 bases between. The CDR3 protein is CASIDRWSSYNEQFF. CDR3 DNA: TGTGCCAGCATCGACCGTTGGAGCTCCTACAATGAGCAGTTCTTC.

J is TRBJ2-7 and V is TRBV5-1; D gene unclear. Deletions cut 0 bases from V and 0 bases from J, with 4 bases between. The CDR3 is 13 amino acids. CDR1 is SGHRS and CDR2 is YFSETQ in the germline V gene. Written as DNA, the CDR3 is TGCGCCAGCAGCTTGGACTACTCCTACGAGCAGTACTTC. Amino acid sequence: CASSLDYSYEQYF.